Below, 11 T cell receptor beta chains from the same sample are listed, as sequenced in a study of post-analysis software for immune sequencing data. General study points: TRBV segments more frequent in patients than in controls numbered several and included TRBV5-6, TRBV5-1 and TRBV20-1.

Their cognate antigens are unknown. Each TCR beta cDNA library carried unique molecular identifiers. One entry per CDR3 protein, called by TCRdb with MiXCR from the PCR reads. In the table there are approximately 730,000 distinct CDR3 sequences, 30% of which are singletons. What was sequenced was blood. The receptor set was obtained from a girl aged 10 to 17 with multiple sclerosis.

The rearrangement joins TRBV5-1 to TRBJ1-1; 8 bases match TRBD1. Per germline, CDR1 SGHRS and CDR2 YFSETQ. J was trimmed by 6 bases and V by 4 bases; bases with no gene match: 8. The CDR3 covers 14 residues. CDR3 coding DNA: TGCGCCAGCAGCGTAGACAGGGGCAGGGCTGAAGCTTTCTTT. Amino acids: CASSVDRGRAEAFF.

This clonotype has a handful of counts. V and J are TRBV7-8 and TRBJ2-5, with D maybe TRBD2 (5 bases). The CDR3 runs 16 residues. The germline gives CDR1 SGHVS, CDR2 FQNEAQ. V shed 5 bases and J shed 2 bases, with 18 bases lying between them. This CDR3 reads CASSQFGSGSQETQYF. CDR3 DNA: TGTGCCAGCAGCCAGTTTGGGAGCGGATCTCAAGAGACCCAGTACTTC.

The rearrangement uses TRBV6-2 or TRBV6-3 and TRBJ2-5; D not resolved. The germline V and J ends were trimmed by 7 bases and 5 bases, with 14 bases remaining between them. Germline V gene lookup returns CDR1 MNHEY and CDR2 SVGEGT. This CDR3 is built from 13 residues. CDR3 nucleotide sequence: TGTGCCAGCACCTTACACGGTAGTGAGACCCAGTACTTC. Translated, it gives CASTLHGSETQYF.

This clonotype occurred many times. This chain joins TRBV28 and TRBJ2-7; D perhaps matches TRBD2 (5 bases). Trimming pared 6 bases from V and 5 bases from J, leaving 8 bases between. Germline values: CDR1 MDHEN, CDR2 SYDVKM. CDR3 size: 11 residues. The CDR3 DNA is TGTGCCAGCAGCTTAGCGCACGAGCAGTACTTC. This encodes CASSLAHEQYF.

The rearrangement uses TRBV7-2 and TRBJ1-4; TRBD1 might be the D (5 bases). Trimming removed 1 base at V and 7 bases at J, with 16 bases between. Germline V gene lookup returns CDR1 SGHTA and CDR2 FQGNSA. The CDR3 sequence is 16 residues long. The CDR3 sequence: CASSLDLWVGTEKLFF. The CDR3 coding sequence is TGTGCCAGCAGCTTAGACCTTTGGGTAGGGACTGAAAAACTGTTTTTT.

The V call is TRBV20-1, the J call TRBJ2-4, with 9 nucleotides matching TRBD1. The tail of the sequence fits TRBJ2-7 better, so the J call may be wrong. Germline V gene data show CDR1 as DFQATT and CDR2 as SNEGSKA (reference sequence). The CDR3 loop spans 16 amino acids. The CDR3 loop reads CSARPPTGGDSYEQYF. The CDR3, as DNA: TGCAGTGCTAGACCCCCGACAGGGGGGGACTCCTACGAGCAGTACTTC.

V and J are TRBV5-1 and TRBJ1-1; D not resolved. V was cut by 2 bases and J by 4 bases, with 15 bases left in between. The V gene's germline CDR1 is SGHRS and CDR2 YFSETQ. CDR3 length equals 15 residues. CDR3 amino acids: CASSFLHSGGTEAFF. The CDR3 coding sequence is TGCGCCAGCAGCTTCTTACACTCGGGAGGCACTGAAGCTTTCTTT.

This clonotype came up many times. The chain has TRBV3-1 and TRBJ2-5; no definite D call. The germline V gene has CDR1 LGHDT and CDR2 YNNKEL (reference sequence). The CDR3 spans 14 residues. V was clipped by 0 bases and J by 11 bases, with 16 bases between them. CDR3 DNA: TGTGCCAGCAGCCAAGATATCGGTCGAGGAGAGCAGTACTTC. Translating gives CASSQDIGRGEQYF.

The CDR3 DNA follows: TGTGCCAGCAGCTTAGCAGCGGGAGGAAGTAATGAGCAGTACTTC. As protein: CASSLAAGGSNEQYF. The chain has TRBV7-9 and TRBJ2-7; the match to TRBD2 covers 9 bases. The germline V gene encodes CDR1 SEHNR and CDR2 FQNEAQ (reference sequence). V was clipped by 0 bases and J by 7 bases; unmatched bases: 7. CDR3 size: 15 residues.

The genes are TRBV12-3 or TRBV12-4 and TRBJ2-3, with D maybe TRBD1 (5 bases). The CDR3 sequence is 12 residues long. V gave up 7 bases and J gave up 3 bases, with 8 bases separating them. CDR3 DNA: TGTGCCAGCAAGGGGTTAACAGATACGCAGTATTTT. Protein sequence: CASKGLTDTQYF.

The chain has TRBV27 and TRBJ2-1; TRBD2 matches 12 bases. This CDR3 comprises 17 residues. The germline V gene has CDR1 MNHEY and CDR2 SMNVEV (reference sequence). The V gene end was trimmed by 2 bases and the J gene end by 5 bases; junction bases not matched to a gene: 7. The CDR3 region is CASSLMSRLAGDNEQFF. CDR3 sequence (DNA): TGTGCCAGCAGTTTAATGAGCCGACTAGCGGGGGACAATGAGCAGTTCTTC.